This TCR beta chain was sequenced during a study of OX40 agonist ivuxolimab in advanced cancers. About the full investigation: Ivuxolimab was an agonistic, fully human IgG2 monoclonal antibody directed against OX40 (CD134), a costimulatory receptor. Intravenous ivuxolimab was administered to patients every 2 weeks at six dose levels: 0.01, 0.1, 0.3, 1.5, 3 and 10 mg/kg. Among the roughly 52 dose-escalation patients, about 20 had hepatocellular carcinoma, approximately 15 melanoma, 9 renal cell carcinoma and 9 head and neck cancer. The dose-escalation cohort was roughly 87% male with a mean age of roughly 60 years, ranging from about 20 to 80. Prior anti-PD-1, anti-PD-L1 or anti-CTLA-4 therapy was permitted, and about two fifths of dose-escalation patients had received checkpoint inhibitors. Three dose-escalation patients achieved partial responses, one with hepatocellular carcinoma and two with cutaneous melanoma. Peripheral TCRbeta sequencing was intended to test whether TCR sequence diversity was altered and clonal T-cell expansion was caused by ivuxolimab. The paper describes the monotherapy dose-escalation part (N of about 52 patients) of the phase I trial of ivuxolimab.

Patients with autoimmune disease history or receiving systemic immunosuppression were excluded from the trial. In every dose cohort, peripheral blood was drawn for TCR sequencing at baseline, cycle 4 day 1, and cycle 7 day 1. Samples came from an open-label, multicenter, first-in-human phase I dose-escalation trial of ivuxolimab. Adults with locally advanced or metastatic melanoma, renal cell, hepatocellular, or head and neck squamous cell carcinoma were enrolled in the trial. CD4+ and CD8+ T cells were sorted separately from peripheral blood before TCR sequencing. The research as a whole found: After ivuxolimab, CD8+ T cells had more expanded clones than CD4+ T cells on average. Low levels of normalized T-cell clonal expansion were also shown by some nonresponding patients. Partial responders in the 0.1-3.0 mg/kg groups had among the lowest normalized peripheral clonal expansion, especially among CD8+ T cells. The antigen specificity of the clonally expanded peripheral T cells was not determined. At doses of 0.1 to 3.0 mg/kg, clonal expansion of both CD4+ and CD8+ T cells in blood was seen between baseline and week 6.

Genomic DNA was isolated from the sorted cells so that the TCRbeta CDR3 region could be sequenced. The immunoSEQ Assay was used for sequencing of TCRbeta CDR3 regions. TCRdb provides this immuneACCESS table in a form limited to in-frame rearrangements. Some clones are lacking; in checked studies, under half of them reflect an unresolved V gene, and why the rest are absent is not known. The sample table records 15,000 to 20,000 clones; about 89% of these occur just once. The ten largest clones add up to 30% to 40% of the sample. A word on this clone: There is no known antigen for this receptor. No much larger clonotype is one base removed from it; base qualities were not supplied.

Trimmed from V: 4 bases; trimmed from J: 1 base; junction bases lacking a gene match: 12. From its cysteine to its phenylalanine, the CDR3 spans 17 amino acids. Just the 51-base CDR3 DNA is kept, in frame starting at base 1. The germline V gene encodes CDR1 SGDLS and CDR2 YYNGEE. The chain couples TRBV9 to TRBJ1-2; 8 nucleotides in the junction match TRBD1. The clonotype comes from an adult with an advanced solid tumor such as melanoma, head and neck, liver or kidney cancer. Specimen: CD4+ or CD8+ T cells sorted from blood, collected in a trial of the OX40 agonist ivuxolimab. CDR3 sequence: CASSPEGQATSNYGYTF. Read as DNA, the sequence is TGTGCCAGCAGCCCAGAGGGACAGGCCACAAGTAACTATGGCTACACCTTC.